Each of the 32 T cell receptor beta chains below was sequenced from the same sample in a study of OX40 agonist ivuxolimab in advanced cancers. Profiled with immunoSEQ multiplex PCR; TCRdb holds only in-frame clones, not every one. The sample holds tens of thousands of clones; about four fifths are singletons and the top ten take about 12%. Sequencing used CD4+ or CD8+ T cells sorted from blood, obtained in a trial of the OX40 agonist ivuxolimab. Receptor source: an adult with an advanced solid tumor such as melanoma, head and neck, liver or kidney cancer.

This chain uses TRBV30 with TRBJ2-2; D is uncertain. This CDR3 spans 18 amino acids. V lost 2 bases, J lost 1 base, and 20 bases lay in between. Germline V CDR1 and CDR2: GTSNPN, SVGIG (reference sequence). The CDR3 spells CAWSRESQPVLNTGELFF. In nucleotides, the CDR3 is TGTGCCTGGAGTAGAGAGAGCCAGCCAGTTTTGAACACCGGGGAGCTGTTTTTT.

V and J are TRBV30 and TRBJ2-2; D remains ambiguous. V was clipped by 1 base and J by 2 bases, with 2 bases between them. Germline V lookup: CDR1 GTSNPN, CDR2 SVGIG (reference sequence). The CDR3 consists of 12 residues. CDR3: CAWSGNTGELFF. The CDR3 DNA reads TGTGCCTGGAGTGGTAACACCGGGGAGCTGTTTTTT.

The chain carries TRBV4-3 and TRBJ1-3; tentative D call: TRBD1 (6 bases). The ends were cut back, 1 base at V and 0 bases at J, with 7 bases in the middle. The V gene's germline CDR1 is LGHNA and CDR2 YSLEER. The CDR3 is 15 amino acids. The CDR3 loop reads CASSQGTVSGNTIYF. The CDR3 bases are TGCGCCAGCAGCCAAGGGACAGTCTCTGGAAACACCATATATTTT.

V is TRBV4-1 and J is TRBJ2-7; D gene unclear. The CDR3 extends over 14 amino acids. Germline CDR1 reads MGHRA; CDR2 reads YSYEKL. V dropped 0 bases and J dropped 1 base, with 7 bases sitting between them. DNA for the CDR3: TGCGCCAGCAGCCAAGAGCCCATGTCCTACGAGCAGTACTTC. As protein: CASSQEPMSYEQYF.

This rearrangement joins TRBV6-4 to TRBJ2-7; weak D call: TRBD2 (5 bases). From germline, CDR1 is MRHNA and CDR2 SNTAGT. CDR3 size: 16 residues. V lost 4 bases and J 0 bases, leaving 16 bases between the germline ends. The CDR3 loop is CASSVGLATYSYEQYF. Written as DNA, the CDR3 is TGTGCCAGCAGTGTTGGTCTAGCTACCTACTCCTACGAGCAGTACTTC.

V gene TRBV5-6 combines with J gene TRBJ2-5, with D perhaps matching TRBD1 or TRBD2 (5 bases each). The J call is uncertain, as TRBJ2-7 better fits the DNA end. Germline V gene lookup returns CDR1 SGHDT and CDR2 YYEEEE. This CDR3 comprises 13 residues. As DNA, the CDR3 is TGTGCCAGCAGCAGGGACGACTCGCACGAGCAGTACTTC. This gives the protein CASSRDDSHEQYF.

The chain employs TRBV11-2 and TRBJ1-1, with D possibly being TRBD1 (5 bases). Germline lookup yields CDR1 SGHAT and CDR2 FQNNGV. The CDR3 runs 15 residues. V dropped 5 bases and J dropped 3 bases, with 16 bases sitting between them. CDR3 in DNA: TGTGCCAGCAGCACCCGGGGGGGTATGGACACTGAAGCTTTCTTT. As protein: CASSTRGGMDTEAFF.

CDR3 sequence (DNA): TGTGCCAGCAGGGACACCGGGGAGCTGTTTTTT. Translated: CASRDTGELFF. The V gene is TRBV7-7, the J gene TRBJ2-2; D is unclear. This CDR3 is 11 amino acids long. CDR1 SSHAT and CDR2 FNYEAQ come from the germline V gene (reference sequence). Trimming removed 6 bases at V and 3 bases at J, with 2 bases between.

This clone was seen more than once but under ten times. The rearrangement links TRBV6-5 to TRBJ1-5; the D gene is possibly TRBD1 (5 bases). This CDR3 has 13 residues. Germline V lookup: CDR1 MNHEY, CDR2 SVGAGI. CDR3 coding DNA: TGTGCTTCAGGGACCGTTAGCAATCAGCCCCAGCATTTT. This translates into CASGTVSNQPQHF.

The chain links TRBV19 to TRBJ2-7; D perhaps matches TRBD2 (6 bases). This CDR3 is 15 amino acids long. V was clipped by 1 base and J by 3 bases, with 13 bases between them. The germline gives CDR1 LNHDA, CDR2 SQIVND (reference sequence). CDR3 region: CASSIGDGRGYEQYF. CDR3 in DNA: TGTGCCAGTAGTATAGGGGACGGGAGAGGCTACGAGCAGTACTTC. The whole variable domain, filled in from reference TRBV19 and TRBJ2-7, reads DGGITQSPKYLFRKEGQNVTLSCEQNLNHDAMYWYRQDPGQGLRLIYYSQIVNDFQKGDIAEGYSVSREKKESFPLTVTSAQKNPTAFYLCASSIGDGRGYEQYFGPGTRLTVT.

The rearrangement links TRBV15 to TRBJ2-5; unclear D gene. The CDR3 totals 14 residues. Trimming left V 4 bases short and J 5 bases short, with 14 bases between. CDR1 LNHNV and CDR2 YYDKDF come from the germline V gene (reference sequence). CDR3 nucleotide sequence: TGTGCCACCAGCACCCTCCCGCTCTTGGAGACCCAGTACTTC. Amino acids: CATSTLPLLETQYF.

By sample share, this clone is medium-sized (0.01 to 0.1%). This chain links TRBV28 with TRBJ2-5; TRBD2 matches 8 bases. The CDR3 contains 15 residues. Looked up from germline, CDR1 is MDHEN and CDR2 is SYDVKM. The ends lost 3 bases at V and 5 bases at J; junction bases unmatched: 8. CDR3 protein: CASSLSGGTMETQYF. The CDR3 bases are TGTGCCAGCAGTTTGAGCGGGGGCACCATGGAGACCCAGTACTTC.

The chain recombines TRBV29-1 with TRBJ2-7, with 11 bases matching TRBD1. CDR3 length equals 14 residues. The V and J ends lost 4 bases and 1 base, in that order; junction bases with no gene match: 3. Germline lookup yields CDR1 SQVTM and CDR2 ANQGSEA. This chain's CDR3 is CSVGTGGTSYEQYF. The CDR3 nucleotides are TGCAGCGTTGGGACAGGGGGCACGTCCTACGAGCAGTACTTC.

The chain has TRBV13 and TRBJ2-3, with 12 bases aligning to TRBD2. Germline V gene lookup returns CDR1 PRHDT and CDR2 FYEKMQ (reference sequence). This CDR3 has 16 amino acids. V gave up 4 bases and J gave up 6 bases; unmatched junction bases: 8. The CDR3 bases are TGTGCCAGCAGCTGGGGACTAGCGGGCCACCTGGATACGCAGTATTTT. Translation gives CASSWGLAGHLDTQYF. Filled out from reference TRBV13 and TRBJ2-3, the complete variable domain reads AAGVIQSPRHLIKEKRETATLKCYPIPRHDTVYWYQQGPGQDPQFLISFYEKMQSDKGSIPDRFSAQQFSDYHSELNMSSLELGDSALYFCASSWGLAGHLDTQYFGPGTRLTVL.

The genes are TRBV29-1 and TRBJ1-1; TRBD1 is a possible D gene (5 bases). V shed 5 bases and J shed 3 bases, with 16 bases lying between them. Per germline, CDR1 SQVTM and CDR2 ANQGSEA. CDR3 length equals 14 residues. This CDR3 is CSVQGVEGYTEAFF. CDR3 sequence (DNA): TGCAGCGTTCAGGGTGTTGAGGGGTACACTGAAGCTTTCTTT.

The chain employs TRBV5-1 and TRBJ2-7; 10 nucleotides line up with TRBD1. Trimming took 6 bases from V and 4 from J; bases not matched to a gene: 10. The CDR3 consists of 15 residues. Germline V gives CDR1 SGHRS, CDR2 YFSETQ. DNA of the CDR3: TGCGCCAGCAACACCGGGACAGGGGAGATTTACGAGCAGTACTTC. Translated, it gives CASNTGTGEIYEQYF.

DNA for the CDR3: TGTGCCAGCAGCTTGGTGGGGGGCGCTCTCAATGAGCAGTTCTTC. Translated: CASSLVGGALNEQFF. The genes are TRBV28 and TRBJ2-1; D is possibly TRBD1 or TRBD2 (6 bases each). The germline V gene has CDR1 MDHEN and CDR2 SYDVKM. V lost 6 bases to trimming and J lost 6 bases, with 18 bases between them. CDR3 length equals 15 residues.

The rearrangement joins TRBV7-9 to TRBJ1-4; D is undetermined. The CDR3 spans 17 residues. With 2 bases removed from V and 0 bases from J, the gap between germline ends came to 13 bases. Germline V gene data show CDR1 as SEHNR and CDR2 as FQNEAQ (reference sequence). The CDR3 here is CASSLTLNTATNEKLFF. The CDR3 DNA reads TGTGCCAGCAGCTTAACCCTGAACACTGCAACTAATGAAAAACTGTTTTTT.

J is TRBJ2-7 and V is TRBV9, with D maybe TRBD1 (5 bases). The CDR3 has 14 residues. The V end was cut by 4 bases, the J end by 6 bases, with 17 bases between. The germline V gene has CDR1 SGDLS and CDR2 YYNGEE. CDR3 sequence (DNA): TGTGCCAGCAGCCCACCGGACAATTCTGGCGAGCAGTACTTC. Translating gives CASSPPDNSGEQYF.

The V call is TRBV7-9, the J call TRBJ2-3; 10 nucleotides align to TRBD1. CDR3 size: 17 residues. Germline assignment: CDR1 SEHNR and CDR2 FQNEAQ (reference sequence). The junction had 8 bases not matched to a gene; V was cut back by 5 bases and J by 0 bases. In DNA form, the CDR3 reads TGTGCCAGCAGCACGACTCGGACAGGGGGAAGCACAGATACGCAGTATTTT. Protein sequence: CASSTTRTGGSTDTQYF.

The chain employs TRBV28 and TRBJ1-6; D perhaps matches TRBD1 (5 bases). The CDR3 is made up of 17 amino acids. CDR1 MDHEN and CDR2 SYDVKM come from the germline V gene. Trimming removed 4 bases at V and 3 bases at J, with 16 bases between. CDR3 sequence reads: CASSSYNLTDYNSPLHF. The CDR3 coding sequence is TGTGCCAGCAGTTCCTACAATCTGACAGACTATAATTCACCCCTCCACTTT.

The J gene is TRBJ2-2, the V gene TRBV29-1; TRBD2 matches at 12 bases. V lost 5 bases to trimming and J lost 7 bases; unmatched junction nucleotides: 5. Germline CDR1 and CDR2: SQVTM and ANQGSEA. CDR3 length: 14 amino acids. The CDR3: CSVRLAGVSGELFF. The CDR3 bases are TGCAGCGTTCGACTAGCGGGAGTGAGCGGGGAGCTGTTTTTT.

This chain links TRBV27 with TRBJ2-3; D not resolved. The CDR3 consists of 15 residues. The V and J ends lost 1 base and 1 base respectively, with 9 bases between them. Germline V gene sequence: CDR1 MNHEY, CDR2 SMNVEV (reference sequence). The CDR3 region has the DNA TGTGCCAGCAGTTTATGGGGTCTGGGCACAGATACGCAGTATTTT. Its protein product is CASSLWGLGTDTQYF.

In its sample, this clone was seen once. The chain employs TRBV2 and TRBJ2-2; TRBD1 might be the D (5 bases). Looked up from germline, CDR1 is SNHLY and CDR2 is FYNNEI. Trimming took off 4 bases at V and 7 bases at J, with 16 bases between the two ends. CDR3 length: 15 residues. CDR3 sequence reads: CASSGGDRFGGELFF. For the CDR3, the DNA is TGTGCCAGCAGTGGGGGCGACAGATTCGGCGGGGAGCTGTTTTTT.

The chain couples TRBV7-9 to TRBJ2-3; 11 bases align to TRBD2. The germline V gene has CDR1 SEHNR and CDR2 FQNEAQ (reference sequence). With V trimmed by 4 bases and J by 3 bases, 15 bases remained unmatched. This CDR3 contains 19 residues. This chain's CDR3 is CASSSTSGSSPSTTDTQYF. CDR3 sequence (DNA): TGTGCCAGCAGCTCAACTAGCGGGAGTTCCCCTAGCACTACAGATACGCAGTATTTT.

The chain recombines TRBV5-8 with TRBJ1-5; 9 nucleotides match TRBD1. This CDR3 is built from 17 residues. J lost 1 base, V lost 4 bases, and 9 bases had no gene match. Germline values: CDR1 SGHTS, CDR2 YDEGEE. In DNA, the CDR3 is TGTGCCAGCAGCGACCGGGACAGGGTAGGAAGCAATCAGCCCCAGCATTTT. This encodes CASSDRDRVGSNQPQHF.

V is TRBV28 and J is TRBJ2-7; no firm D call. Trimming left V 3 bases short and J 6 bases short, with 30 bases between. The CDR3 is made up of 19 amino acids. Per the germline V gene, CDR1 is MDHEN and CDR2 is SYDVKM. CDR3 coding DNA: TGTGCCAGCAGTTTTTCGATAGGAGTTTGGTCGAGCTCATTACGCGAGCAGTACTTC. Amino acid sequence: CASSFSIGVWSSSLREQYF.

In this sample, this clone turned up once. J is TRBJ2-7 and V is TRBV27; 7 bases fit TRBD1. CDR1 is MNHEY and CDR2 is SMNVEV in the germline V gene (reference sequence). The ends lost 6 bases at V and 0 bases at J; junction bases unmatched: 14. This CDR3 is 17 amino acids long. CDR3 in amino acids: CASSSLRGGGNSYEQYF. CDR3 DNA: TGTGCCAGCAGCTCCCTTCGAGGGGGCGGAAACTCCTACGAGCAGTACTTC.

This clone was seen once. This chain uses TRBV27 with TRBJ1-6; D is unclear. Germline-derived CDR1 and CDR2 are MNHEY and SMNVEV (reference sequence). V was clipped by 3 bases and J by 7 bases, with 7 bases between them. This CDR3 spans 13 amino acids. The CDR3 spells CASSFVHNSPLHF. The CDR3 DNA sequence: TGTGCCAGCAGTTTCGTCCACAATTCACCCCTCCACTTT.

The table lists this clone with a few counts. The chain carries TRBV9 and TRBJ2-3; TRBD1 might be the D (6 bases). V lost 5 bases and J 6 bases, leaving 13 bases between the germline ends. Germline CDR1 is SGDLS and CDR2 is YYNGEE. CDR3 size: 13 residues. The CDR3 loop reads CASRATGSDTQYF. The CDR3 DNA sequence: TGTGCCAGCAGAGCTACAGGGTCGGATACGCAGTATTTT.

V and J are TRBV18 and TRBJ2-3, with D perhaps matching TRBD1 (6 bases). V was pared by 2 bases and J by 1 base, with 7 bases between. This CDR3 has 14 amino acids. Germline CDR1 reads KGHSH; CDR2 reads LQKENI. The CDR3 sequence is CASSPAGGTDTQYF. The CDR3 coding sequence is TGTGCCAGCTCACCAGCAGGGGGCACAGATACGCAGTATTTT.

This clone is a singleton in its sample. V and J are TRBV7-6 and TRBJ2-3; the match to TRBD1 covers 8 bases. Losses at the gene ends were 3 bases for V and 5 bases for J; bases not matched to a gene: 1. CDR3 length equals 13 residues. From germline, CDR1 is SGHVS and CDR2 FNYEAQ. CDR3 sequence: CASSFGQGDTQYF. The CDR3 DNA reads as TGTGCCAGCAGCTTTGGACAGGGAGATACGCAGTATTTT.